This passage covers 28 T cell receptor beta chains from one sample sequenced in a study of graft-versus-host responses after intestinal transplantation. Repertoires were generated with immunoSEQ multiplex PCR, while TCRdb's copy carries only in-frame clones and drops some. The sample yields roughly 100,000 clones, approximately 84% seen once. These receptors have no identified antigens. The specimen was unstimulated CD4+ T cells sorted from spleen or lymph node cells, collected before intestinal transplant. These TCRs come from a human donor who received an intestinal transplant.

The chain links TRBV2 to TRBJ2-2; either TRBD1 or TRBD2 may supply D (5 bases each). The CDR3 totals 13 residues. The germline CDR1 and CDR2 sequences are SNHLY and FYNNEI. The ends were cut back, 4 bases at V and 4 bases at J, with 7 bases in the middle. This CDR3 reads CASSVGVTGELFF. The CDR3 DNA is TGTGCCAGCAGTGTGGGGGTCACCGGGGAGCTGTTTTTT.

The chain employs TRBV10-1 and TRBJ2-1, with D uncertain. The CDR3 is 16 amino acids. Trimming took off 3 bases at V and 0 bases at J, with 12 bases between the two ends. From germline, CDR1 is WNHNN and CDR2 SYGVQD (reference sequence). In nucleotides, the CDR3 is TGCGCCAGCAGTGACCAGTTAAGGAGCTCCTACAATGAGCAGTTCTTC. Its translation is CASSDQLRSSYNEQFF.

The chain combines TRBV12-5 with TRBJ2-3; possibly TRBD2 for D (5 bases). V was trimmed by 5 bases and J by 5 bases, leaving 14 bases between them. Germline loops: CDR1 LGHNT, CDR2 FRNRAP. CDR3 length: 14 amino acids. CDR3 nucleotides: TGTGCTAGTGGTCCGGCCCGGGGTCAAGATACGCAGTATTTT. Its translation: CASGPARGQDTQYF.

The chain combines TRBV28 with TRBJ1-2, with TRBD1 identical over 9 bases. Germline trimming cut 8 bases from V and 7 bases from J; bases unmatched to any gene: 5. The CDR3 contains 12 residues. CDR1 MDHEN and CDR2 SYDVKM come from the germline V gene. The CDR3 spells CASSDRGRGYTF. CDR3 DNA sequence: TGTGCCAGCTCGGACAGGGGCCGTGGCTACACCTTC.

Here the CDR3 DNA reads TGTGCCAGCAGTTACAGCATTTACAATGAGCAGTTCTTC. Translation: CASSYSIYNEQFF. The chain is built from TRBV28 and TRBJ2-1, with D unresolved. V lost 4 bases and J 4 bases, leaving 8 bases between the germline ends. CDR3 length: 13 amino acids. The germline gives CDR1 MDHEN, CDR2 SYDVKM.

The V and J genes are TRBV6-1 and TRBJ2-5, with D maybe TRBD1 (5 bases). V lost 5 bases, J lost 2 bases, and 9 bases lay in between. This CDR3 contains 13 residues. Germline CDR1 and CDR2: MNHNS and SASEGT. CDR3 DNA: TGTGCCAGCAGTCGTGCAGGGCAAGAGACCCAGTACTTC. Protein: CASSRAGQETQYF.

The V gene is TRBV5-1, the J gene TRBJ2-7; D is perhaps TRBD1 (5 bases). This CDR3 spans 15 amino acids. Germline V gives CDR1 SGHRS, CDR2 YFSETQ. The V and J ends lost 0 bases and 2 bases respectively, with 12 bases between them. CDR3 DNA sequence: TGCGCCAGCAGCTTGGGGGTTGGCAGGGCCTACGAGCAGTACTTC. Translating it yields CASSLGVGRAYEQYF.

This rearrangement joins TRBV7-9 to TRBJ1-2; 9 nucleotides line up with TRBD1. This CDR3 comprises 17 residues. V shed 1 base, J shed 8 bases, and the junction held 14 bases outside the gene matches. Per germline, CDR1 SEHNR and CDR2 FQNEAQ (reference sequence). DNA for the CDR3: TGTGCCAGCAGCTTAGACAGGGGGCAGACCCAATATCGGGGCTACACCTTC. Translating it yields CASSLDRGQTQYRGYTF.

In DNA form, the CDR3 reads TGTGCCAGCAGCATCGGGACAGCAGAGGGTCGGTATGGCTACACCTTC. As protein: CASSIGTAEGRYGYTF. The V and J genes are TRBV5-4 and TRBJ1-2; 7 bases agree with TRBD1. Losses at the gene ends were 4 bases for V and 5 bases for J; bases not matched to a gene: 14. Germline loops: CDR1 SGHNT, CDR2 YYREEE (reference sequence). This CDR3 comprises 16 residues.

This rearrangement joins TRBV11-2 to TRBJ2-7; D unclear. The CDR3 consists of 13 residues. The V and J ends lost 1 base and 2 bases respectively, with 6 bases between them. The germline gives CDR1 SGHAT, CDR2 FQNNGV. CDR3 in amino acids: CASSLGPPYEQYF. CDR3 bases: TGTGCCAGCAGCTTAGGTCCACCCTACGAGCAGTACTTC. Variable domain in full (rest from reference TRBV11-2 and TRBJ2-7): EAGVAQSPRYKIIEKRQSVAFWCNPISGHATLYWYQQILGQGPKLLIQFQNNGVVDDSQLPKDRFSAERLKGVDSTLKIQPAKLEDSAVYLCASSLGPPYEQYFGPGTRLTVT.

For this clone: One junction end does not reproduce the germline sequence, and a read error may be involved. This rearrangement joins TRBV2 to TRBJ2-7, with a tentative D call TRBD2 (7 bases). The germline gives CDR1 SNHLY, CDR2 FYNNEI. The CDR3 runs to 14 residues. The CDR3, as DNA: TGTGCCAGCAGTGACCCCTGGGGGGGCTCCCTCGGTTGCTTC. This encodes CASSDPWGGSLGCF. Full variable domain (remainder filled in from reference TRBV2 and TRBJ2-7): EPEVTQTPSHQVTQMGQEVILRCVPISNHLYFYWYRQILGQKVEFLVSFYNNEISEKSEIFDDQFSVERPDGSNFTLKIRSTKLEDSAMYFCASSDPWGGSLGCFGPGTRLTVT.

In DNA, the CDR3 is TGTGCCAGCAGATCGCAGGGGCCGGAAAACATTCAGTACTTC. Amino acid sequence: CASRSQGPENIQYF. The chain recombines TRBV6-9 with TRBJ2-4, with D possibly matching TRBD1 (6 bases). The germline V gene has CDR1 MNHGY and CDR2 SVAAGI. This CDR3 region has 14 residues. V was trimmed by 6 bases and J by 5 bases, leaving 14 bases between them.

This chain links TRBV30 with TRBJ2-2; 9 bases are shared with TRBD2. In germline, CDR1 is GTSNPN, CDR2 SVGIG (reference sequence). The V segment lost 4 bases and the J segment 7 bases; nucleotides outside the gene matches: 7. The CDR3 has 14 residues. The CDR3 DNA reads TGTGCCTGGAATAGCGGGAGCGGGGTCGGGGAGCTGTTTTTT. Encoded protein: CAWNSGSGVGELFF.

The chain has TRBV11-3 and TRBJ2-5; TRBD1 matches at 9 bases. The CDR3 totals 15 residues. The germline V gene encodes CDR1 SGHNT and CDR2 YENEEA. The V and J ends lost 4 bases and 1 base, in that order; junction bases with no gene match: 4. CDR3 amino acids: CASSSRTGAQETQYF. CDR3 coding DNA: TGTGCCAGCAGCTCGCGGACAGGGGCCCAAGAGACCCAGTACTTC. Together with reference TRBV11-3 and TRBJ2-5, the CDR3 gives the full variable domain: EAGVVQSPRYKIIEKKQPVAFWCNPISGHNTLYWYLQNLGQGPELLIRYENEEAVDDSQLPKDRFSAERLKGVDSTLKIQPAELGDSAVYLCASSSRTGAQETQYFGPGTRLLVL.

V is TRBV7-3 and J is TRBJ2-3, with D tentatively TRBD2 (6 bases). Germline loops: CDR1 SGHTA, CDR2 FQGTGA. The V end was cut by 5 bases, the J end by 3 bases, with 9 bases between. The CDR3 is made up of 13 amino acids. CDR3 sequence (DNA): TGTGCCAGCAGCCGGCTAGCGACAGATACGCAGTATTTT. Its translation: CASSRLATDTQYF.

This sequence joins TRBV10-1 and TRBJ2-5; perhaps D is TRBD1 or TRBD2 (5 bases each). Deletions cut 6 bases from V and 5 bases from J, with 16 bases between. The CDR3 is 14 residues long. The germline gives CDR1 WNHNN, CDR2 SYGVQD (reference sequence). The CDR3 sequence is CASSRHGAGETQYF. CDR3 DNA sequence: TGCGCCAGCAGCCGACACGGGGCTGGCGAGACCCAGTACTTC.

The chain joins TRBV25-1 to TRBJ1-1; D might be TRBD1 (5 bases). Germline lookup yields CDR1 MGHDK and CDR2 SYGVNS. V was cut by 4 bases and J by 4 bases, with 10 bases left in between. This CDR3 has 13 residues. CDR3 sequence: CASSGGGATEAFF. The DNA of the CDR3 is TGTGCCAGCAGTGGGGGGGGAGCCACTGAAGCTTTCTTT.

V gene TRBV12-5 combines with J gene TRBJ1-5, with 8 bases that match TRBD1. The germline CDR1 and CDR2 sequences are LGHNT and FRNRAP. The CDR3 contains 19 residues. The V and J ends lost 0 bases and 0 bases, in that order; junction bases with no gene match: 10. CDR3 amino acids: CASGLVPRQGTYSNQPQHF. CDR3 coding DNA: TGTGCTAGTGGTTTGGTCCCTCGACAGGGGACTTATAGCAATCAGCCCCAGCATTTT.

V gene TRBV6-5 combines with J gene TRBJ2-7, with 8 bases fitting TRBD2. From germline, CDR1 is MNHEY and CDR2 SVGAGI. The CDR3 runs 15 residues. V gave up 6 bases and J gave up 2 bases; unmatched junction bases: 9. The CDR3 coding sequence is TGTGCCAGCAGGACCGGGACTAGGGTCCCCTACGAGCAGTACTTC. This translates into CASRTGTRVPYEQYF.

The rearrangement joins TRBV10-2 to TRBJ2-1, with D perhaps TRBD2 (5 bases). CDR3 size: 13 residues. Trimming removed 4 bases at V and 4 bases at J, with 8 bases between. The germline CDR1 and CDR2 sequences are WSHSY and SAAADI. Here the CDR3 reads CASSVLAYNEQFF. The CDR3, as DNA: TGCGCCAGCAGTGTTCTAGCTTACAATGAGCAGTTCTTC.

V gene TRBV28 combines with J gene TRBJ2-2; 12 bases map to TRBD2. This CDR3 region has 16 residues. V was clipped by 3 bases and J by 3 bases; unmatched bases: 2. CDR1 and CDR2 from the germline V gene are MDHEN and SYDVKM. The CDR3 loop is CASSLLAGGHTGELFF. CDR3 nucleotide sequence: TGTGCCAGCAGTTTGCTAGCGGGAGGGCACACCGGGGAGCTGTTTTTT.

The rearrangement uses TRBV4-1 and TRBJ1-3; D remains ambiguous. The CDR3 is made up of 16 amino acids. The V gene's germline CDR1 is MGHRA and CDR2 YSYEKL. Trimming shortened V by 4 bases and J by 0 bases, and 13 bases separated the two germline ends. CDR3 protein: CASSRLAGVSGNTIYF. The CDR3 DNA sequence: TGCGCCAGCAGCCGCCTAGCAGGAGTCTCTGGAAACACCATATATTTT.

The chain is built from TRBV4-1 and TRBJ2-1, with TRBD2 matching 7 bases. The CDR3 is 17 residues long. The V and J ends lost 3 bases and 7 bases, in that order; junction bases with no gene match: 15. Germline CDR1 MGHRA, CDR2 YSYEKL. The DNA of the CDR3 is TGCGCCAGCAGCCAGCAAGCAGGACTAGGAAAGGTGAATGAGCAGTTCTTC. Protein product: CASSQQAGLGKVNEQFF.

The CDR3 DNA sequence: TGTGCCAGCTTCGGGGGGACAAAGATTTTCAATGAGCAGTTCTTC. Protein product: CASFGGTKIFNEQFF. V usage is TRBV6-1 and J usage is TRBJ2-1, with TRBD2 as a possible D gene (7 bases). Germline V gene sequence: CDR1 MNHNS, CDR2 SASEGT. Deletions cut 8 bases from V and 6 bases from J, with 20 bases between. The CDR3 is 15 residues long.

Only one count was recorded for this clone. V is TRBV2 and J is TRBJ1-6; TRBD1 is a possible D gene (5 bases). Germline CDR1 and CDR2: SNHLY and FYNNEI. Trimming removed 7 bases at V and 4 bases at J, with 8 bases between. This CDR3 region has 13 residues. The CDR3: CASNGGYNSPLHF. For the CDR3, the DNA is TGTGCCAGCAACGGGGGATATAATTCACCCCTCCACTTT.

The chain has TRBV28 and TRBJ2-1; the D gene could be TRBD1 or TRBD2 (5 bases each). The germline V gene has CDR1 MDHEN and CDR2 SYDVKM. This CDR3 region has 11 residues. Trimming took off 6 bases at V and 9 bases at J, with 9 bases between the two ends. CDR3 region: CASRTRGEQFF. The DNA for the CDR3 is TGTGCCAGCAGAACTAGGGGTGAGCAGTTCTTC.

The chain joins TRBV6-1 to TRBJ1-5; D perhaps matches TRBD1 (5 bases). Germline V lookup: CDR1 MNHNS, CDR2 SASEGT. CDR3 length: 15 amino acids. Trimming left V 1 base short and J 4 bases short, with 11 bases between. In DNA, the CDR3 is TGTGCCAGCAGTGAAGGGGGGAGGGCTAATCAGCCCCAGCATTTT. Translating it yields CASSEGGRANQPQHF.

The count of this clone is one. The chain uses TRBV25-1 and TRBJ1-2, with D perhaps matching TRBD1 (5 bases). The V end lost 3 bases, the J end lost 3 bases, and 11 bases lay between the germline ends. This CDR3 has 14 amino acids. From germline, CDR1 is MGHDK and CDR2 SYGVNS. CDR3 region: CASSEGDLYYGYTF. In DNA, the CDR3 is TGTGCCAGCAGTGAGGGGGATCTCTACTATGGCTACACCTTC.